This T cell receptor beta chain derives from a study of blood T cell repertoires in COVID-19. Self-reported history from a screening survey and questionnaire set each donor's cohort. Using immunoSEQ multiplex PCR, the repertoire was profiled, and TCRdb retains in-frame clones only, with some absent. Of over 120,000 clones listed, 75% to 80% are singletons. This TCR came from a woman between 45 and 65 years old who had recovered from COVID-19. Specimen: PBMCs or T cells enriched from blood (not recorded which).

The DNA of the CDR3 is TGTGCCAGCACCAAAATTAGAGGACTAACTAACTATGGCTACACCTTC. Translated: CASTKIRGLTNYGYTF. V usage is TRBV5-6 and J usage is TRBJ1-2; D is uncertain. The CDR3 has 16 residues. V was shortened by 6 bases and J by 0 bases, with 18 bases between the two germline ends. Germline loops: CDR1 SGHDT, CDR2 YYEEEE.